The rows below give T cell receptor beta chains drawn from one sample of a study of CD8 T cells in ankylosing spondylitis. TCRdb itself ran the 5' RACE reads through MiXCR, one entry per CDR3 protein. Here the sample spans roughly 130,000 distinct CDR3 sequences, about 7% being singletons. The sample comprised blood, either unsorted or a sorted T cell fraction (not recorded which). The receptors stem from a male donor with ankylosing spondylitis or in good health (not recorded which). The CDR3 runs from the conserved cysteine through the conserved F or W. The order of the fields is CDR3 DNA, CDR3 protein, V gene, CDR3 length, clone size, J gene, D gene. D genes are given only for firm matches. The size field reads once, few, many, or a class for an expanded clone.

TGCAGTGCTCGCAGCGGGAGCCCCTACAATGAGCAGTTCTTC	CSARSGSPYNEQFF	TRBV20-1	14	many	TRBJ2-1	TRBD2
TGTGCCAGCAGTTACTTCCGAGGGGGCGGTGAGCAGTTCTTC	CASSYFRGGGEQFF	TRBV6-2/TRBV6-3	14	many	TRBJ2-1	TRBD1
TGTGCCAGCAGCTTAGCAACGGATCACGTTGGCTACACCTTC	CASSLATDHVGYTF	TRBV7-2	14	many	TRBJ1-2	.
TGTGCCAGCTCACCACCGATCGGGAGCGGCTCCAATGAGCAGTTCTTC	CASSPPIGSGSNEQFF	TRBV18	16	many	TRBJ2-1	.
TGCGCCAGCAGCGTAGGAGAAGGAGGGTCTGGAAACACCATATATTTT	CASSVGEGGSGNTIYF	TRBV5-1	16	many	TRBJ1-3	.
TGCGCCAGCAGCAACGATTTACTGCAGGGAAACTATGGCTACACCTTC	CASSNDLLQGNYGYTF	TRBV5-1	16	many	TRBJ1-2	.
TGCAGTGCTTACCCCGGGACAGGGAGCACAGATACGCAGTATTTT	CSAYPGTGSTDTQYF	TRBV20-1	15	many	TRBJ2-3	TRBD1
TGCGCCAGCAGCCCGGGGACACACCAAGAGACCCAGTACTTC	CASSPGTHQETQYF	TRBV5-1	14	many	TRBJ2-5	.
TGTGCCAGCAGTCCACAGACAGGGGATGGCTACACCTTC	CASSPQTGDGYTF	TRBV7-2	13	many	TRBJ1-2	TRBD1
TGCAGTGCTAGAGAGGCAGATCGATATGGCTACACCTTC	CSAREADRYGYTF	TRBV20-1	13	many	TRBJ1-2	.
TGCAGTGCTAGTCCCGGGACTAGAATCGATGAGCAGTTCTTC	CSASPGTRIDEQFF	TRBV20-1	14	many	TRBJ2-1	TRBD2